These 7 T cell receptor beta chains came from one sample sequenced in a study of tumor and adjacent non-tumor tissue in lung cancer. No cell sorting was done before RNA was extracted from the tissue. Three rounds of nested PCR, following a modified ARM-PCR protocol, produced the TCRbeta library. Using its own MiXCR run on the multiplex PCR reads, TCRdb lists one record per CDR3 protein. The table lists 75,000 to 80,000 distinct CDR3 sequences, 65% to 90% of them singletons. Specimen: lung tumor tissue. The source is a woman aged 50 to 60 with non-small cell lung cancer.

A remark on this clonotype: The junction shows a germline mismatch at one end, possibly a read error. This chain uses TRBV12-3 or TRBV12-4 with TRBJ1-3; D uncertain. CDR3 size: 16 residues. The CDR3 bases are TGTGCCATCAGTTTAGAAGGGATAGGGACTGGAAACACCATATATTTT. This gives the protein CAISLEGIGTGNTIYF.

In the case of this clonotype: An end of the junction differs from the germline gene, which may be a read error. CDR3 region: CASSSPQLVGTSGTF. The CDR3 DNA reads TGTGCCAGCAGCTCCCCCCAATTGGTTGGGACTAGCGGGACATTC. The chain carries TRBV5-4 and TRBJ2-1, with 13 bases identical to TRBD2. This CDR3 spans 15 amino acids. Germline V gives CDR1 SGHNT, CDR2 YYREEE (reference sequence).

This sequence joins TRBV6-2 or TRBV6-3 and TRBJ1-1; tentative D call: TRBD1 (6 bases). V dropped 10 bases and J dropped 7 bases, with 19 bases sitting between them. The CDR3 extends over 13 amino acids. From germline, CDR1 is MNHEY and CDR2 SVGEGT. As DNA, the CDR3 is TGTGCCAACAGACACAGGGTTTTCGATGAAGCTTTCTTT. Encoded protein: CANRHRVFDEAFF.

This CDR3 reads CAISPGTGNSYRQYF. Here the CDR3 DNA reads TGTGCCATCAGTCCCGGGACAGGGAACTCCTACAGGCAGTACTTC. V and J are TRBV10-3 and TRBJ2-7; TRBD1 matches 9 bases. This CDR3 is built from 15 residues. Germline CDR1 reads ENHRY; CDR2 reads SYGVKD. V gave up 5 bases and J gave up 9 bases; unmatched junction bases: 14.

As regards this clonotype: The junction departs from germline at one end; a sequencing error may be responsible. The V and J genes are TRBV11-2 and TRBJ2-1; the D is unclear. Germline V CDR1 and CDR2: SGHAT, FQNNGV. This CDR3 has 16 residues. As DNA, the CDR3 is TGCGCCAGCAGCACATACACCAACTATGCCCCCAATGAGCAGTTCTTC. It specifies CASSTYTNYAPNEQFF.

As regards this clonotype: Germline is not matched at one junction end, which may reflect a read error. The chain couples TRBV6-1 to TRBJ2-7; possible D gene TRBD2, 5 bases. CDR3 length: 13 residues. Germline V gives CDR1 MNHNS, CDR2 SASEGT. The CDR3 protein is CACSELANHEQYF. Written as DNA, the CDR3 is TGTGCCTGCAGTGAGTTAGCGAACCACGAGCAGTATTTC.

The chain combines TRBV5-4 with TRBJ2-7, with 7 bases fitting TRBD2. V lost 7 bases to trimming and J lost 2 bases; unmatched junction nucleotides: 15. The germline gives CDR1 SGHNT, CDR2 YYREEE (reference sequence). The CDR3 contains 16 residues. CDR3 nucleotides: TGTGCCAGCCGCCCGCGAGGCGGGGGTAGGACCTACGAGCAGTACTTC. Translation: CASRPRGGGRTYEQYF.